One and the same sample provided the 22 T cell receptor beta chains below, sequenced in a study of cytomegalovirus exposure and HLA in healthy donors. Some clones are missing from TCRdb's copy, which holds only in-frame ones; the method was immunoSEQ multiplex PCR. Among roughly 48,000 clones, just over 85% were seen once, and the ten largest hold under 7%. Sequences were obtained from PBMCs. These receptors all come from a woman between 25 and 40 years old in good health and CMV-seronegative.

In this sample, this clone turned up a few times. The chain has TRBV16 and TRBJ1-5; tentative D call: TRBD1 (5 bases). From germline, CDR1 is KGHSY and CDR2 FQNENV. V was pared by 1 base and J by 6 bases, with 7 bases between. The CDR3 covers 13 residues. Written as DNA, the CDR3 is TGTGCCAGCAGCCAATGGGGGGGTCAGCCCCAGCATTTT. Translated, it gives CASSQWGGQPQHF.

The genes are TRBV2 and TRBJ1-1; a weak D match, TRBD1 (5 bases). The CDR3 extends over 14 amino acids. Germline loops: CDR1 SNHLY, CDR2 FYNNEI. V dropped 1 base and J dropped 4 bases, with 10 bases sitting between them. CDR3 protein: CASSEGQFSTEAFF. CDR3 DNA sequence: TGTGCCAGCAGTGAAGGACAGTTTAGCACTGAAGCTTTCTTT.

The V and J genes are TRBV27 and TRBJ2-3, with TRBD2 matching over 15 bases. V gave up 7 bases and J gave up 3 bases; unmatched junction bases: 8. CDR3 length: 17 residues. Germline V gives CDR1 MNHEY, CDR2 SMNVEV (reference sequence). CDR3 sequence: CASTRTSGRVLTDTQYF. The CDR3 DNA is TGTGCCAGCACCCGGACTAGCGGGAGGGTATTGACAGATACGCAGTATTTT.

The CDR3 nucleotides are TGTGCCAGCAGTTACGGGGGCTTCGGAAACACCATATATTTT. Its translation: CASSYGGFGNTIYF. The chain carries TRBV6-5 and TRBJ1-3; TRBD1 might be the D (6 bases). The CDR3 spans 14 residues. Germline V gives CDR1 MNHEY, CDR2 SVGAGI. The V end was cut by 2 bases, the J end by 4 bases, with 9 bases between.

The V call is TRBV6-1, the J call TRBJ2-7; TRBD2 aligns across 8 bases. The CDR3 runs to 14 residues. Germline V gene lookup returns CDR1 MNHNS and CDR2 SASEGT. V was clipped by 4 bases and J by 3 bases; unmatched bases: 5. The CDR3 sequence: CASSVGLVSYEQYF. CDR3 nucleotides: TGTGCCAGCAGTGTGGGACTAGTGAGCTACGAGCAGTACTTC.

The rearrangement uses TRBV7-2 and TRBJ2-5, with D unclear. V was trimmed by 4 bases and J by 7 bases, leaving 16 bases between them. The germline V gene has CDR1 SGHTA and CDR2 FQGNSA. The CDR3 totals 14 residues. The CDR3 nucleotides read TGTGCCAGCAGCTCAGCTGGGCTCCGTGGGACCCAGTACTTC. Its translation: CASSSAGLRGTQYF.

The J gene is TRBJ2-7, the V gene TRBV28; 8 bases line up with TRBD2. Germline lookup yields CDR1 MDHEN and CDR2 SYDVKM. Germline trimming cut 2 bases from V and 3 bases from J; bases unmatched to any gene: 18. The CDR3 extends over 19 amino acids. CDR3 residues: CASSLGPQVSGTRDYEQYF. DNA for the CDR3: TGTGCCAGCAGTTTAGGGCCCCAGGTATCCGGGACTAGGGACTACGAGCAGTACTTC.

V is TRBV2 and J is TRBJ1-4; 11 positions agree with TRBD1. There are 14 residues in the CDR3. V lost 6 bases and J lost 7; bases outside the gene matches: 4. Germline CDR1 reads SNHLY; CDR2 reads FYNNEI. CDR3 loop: CASRGQGESEKLFF. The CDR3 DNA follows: TGTGCCAGCAGGGGACAGGGGGAGAGTGAAAAACTGTTTTTT.

DNA for the CDR3: TGCAGTGCCGGAAGGACGGAGGGCCAGTACTTC. This translates into CSAGRTEGQYF. This chain joins TRBV20-1 and TRBJ2-7; D may be TRBD2 (6 bases). The CDR3 is made up of 11 amino acids. V was shortened by 6 bases and J by 10 bases, with 16 bases between the two germline ends. CDR1 DFQATT and CDR2 SNEGSKA come from the germline V gene (reference sequence).

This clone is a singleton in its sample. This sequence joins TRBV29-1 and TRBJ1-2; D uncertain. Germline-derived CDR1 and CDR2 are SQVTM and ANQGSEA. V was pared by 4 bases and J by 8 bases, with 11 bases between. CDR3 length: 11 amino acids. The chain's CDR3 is CSVAGVVGYTF. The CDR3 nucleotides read TGCAGCGTTGCCGGGGTCGTAGGCTACACCTTC.

The CDR3 nucleotides are TGTGCCAGCAGTTTAGTAACTACTTACAATGAGCAGTTCTTC. This translates into CASSLVTTYNEQFF. This rearrangement joins TRBV28 to TRBJ2-1, with D unresolved. Trimming left V 2 bases short and J 4 bases short, with 9 bases between. The CDR3 loop spans 14 amino acids. Germline V lookup: CDR1 MDHEN, CDR2 SYDVKM.

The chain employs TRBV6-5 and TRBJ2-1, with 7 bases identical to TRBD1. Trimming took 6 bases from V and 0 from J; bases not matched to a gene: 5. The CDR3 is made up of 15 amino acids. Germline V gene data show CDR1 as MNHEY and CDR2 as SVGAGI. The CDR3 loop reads CASRIGTVSYNEQFF. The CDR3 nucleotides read TGTGCCAGCAGGATAGGGACAGTCTCCTACAATGAGCAGTTCTTC.

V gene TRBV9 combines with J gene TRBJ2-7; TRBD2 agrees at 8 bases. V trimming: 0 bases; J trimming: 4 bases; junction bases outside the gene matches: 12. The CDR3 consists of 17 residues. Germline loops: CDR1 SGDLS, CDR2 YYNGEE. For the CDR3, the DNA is TGTGCCAGCAGCGTAGAGGACACAGCGGGAGTACTGTACGAGCAGTACTTC. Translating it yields CASSVEDTAGVLYEQYF.

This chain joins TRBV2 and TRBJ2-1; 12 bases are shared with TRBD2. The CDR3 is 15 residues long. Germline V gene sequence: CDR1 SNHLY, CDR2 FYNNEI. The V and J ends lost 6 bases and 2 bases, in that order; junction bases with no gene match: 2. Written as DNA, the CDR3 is TGTGCCAGCAGATCTAGCGGGGGGGCCTACAATGAGCAGTTCTTC. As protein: CASRSSGGAYNEQFF.

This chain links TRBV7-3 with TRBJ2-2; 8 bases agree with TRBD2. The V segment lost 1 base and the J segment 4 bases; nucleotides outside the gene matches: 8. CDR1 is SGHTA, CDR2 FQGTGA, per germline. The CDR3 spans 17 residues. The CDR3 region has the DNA TGTGCCAGCAGCTTAAGCACAGCGGGAGTCGCCACCGGGGAGCTGTTTTTT. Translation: CASSLSTAGVATGELFF.

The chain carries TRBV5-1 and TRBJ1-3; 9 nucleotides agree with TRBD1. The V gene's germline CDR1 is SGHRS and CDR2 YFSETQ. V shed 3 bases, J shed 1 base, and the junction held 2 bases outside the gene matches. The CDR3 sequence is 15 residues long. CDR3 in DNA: TGCGCCAGCAGCTGGGGACAGGGATCTGGAAACACCATATATTTT. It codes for CASSWGQGSGNTIYF.

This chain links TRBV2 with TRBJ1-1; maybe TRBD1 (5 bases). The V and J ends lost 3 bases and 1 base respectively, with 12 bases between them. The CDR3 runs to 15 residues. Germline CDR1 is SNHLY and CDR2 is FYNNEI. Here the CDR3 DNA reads TGTGCCAGCAGTGATGGTTTAGGGGCGAACACTGAAGCTTTCTTT. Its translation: CASSDGLGANTEAFF.

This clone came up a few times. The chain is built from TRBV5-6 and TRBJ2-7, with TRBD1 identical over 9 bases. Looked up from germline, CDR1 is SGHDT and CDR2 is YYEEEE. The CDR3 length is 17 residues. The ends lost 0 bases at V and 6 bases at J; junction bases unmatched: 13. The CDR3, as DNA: TGTGCCAGCAGCTTGGAGCTGGGACAGGGTAGGCGTCTCGAGCAGTACTTC. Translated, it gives CASSLELGQGRRLEQYF. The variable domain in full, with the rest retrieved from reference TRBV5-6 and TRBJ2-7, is DAGVTQSPTHLIKTRGQQVTLRCSPKSGHDTVSWYQQALGQGPQFIFQYYEEEERQRGNFPDRFSGHQFPNYSSELNVNALLLGDSALYLCASSLELGQGRRLEQYFGPGTRLTVT.

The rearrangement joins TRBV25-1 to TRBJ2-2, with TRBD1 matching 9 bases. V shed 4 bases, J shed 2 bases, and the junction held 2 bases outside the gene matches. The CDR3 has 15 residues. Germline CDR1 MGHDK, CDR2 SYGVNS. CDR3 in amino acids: CASSGTGVNTGELFF. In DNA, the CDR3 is TGTGCCAGCAGTGGGACAGGGGTCAACACCGGGGAGCTGTTTTTT.

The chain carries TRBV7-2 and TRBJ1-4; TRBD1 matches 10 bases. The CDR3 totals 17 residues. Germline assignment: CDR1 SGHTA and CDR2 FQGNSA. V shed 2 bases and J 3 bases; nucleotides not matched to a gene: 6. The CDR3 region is CASSLRQGASANEKLFF. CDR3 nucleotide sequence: TGTGCCAGCAGCTTAAGACAGGGGGCCTCGGCTAATGAAAAACTGTTTTTT.

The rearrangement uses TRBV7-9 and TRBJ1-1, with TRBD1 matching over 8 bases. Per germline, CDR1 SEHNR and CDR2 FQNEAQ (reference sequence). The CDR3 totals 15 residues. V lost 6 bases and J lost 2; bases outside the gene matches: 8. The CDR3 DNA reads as TGTGCCAGCAGACCTGGGACAGGACAAAACACTGAAGCTTTCTTT. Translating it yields CASRPGTGQNTEAFF.

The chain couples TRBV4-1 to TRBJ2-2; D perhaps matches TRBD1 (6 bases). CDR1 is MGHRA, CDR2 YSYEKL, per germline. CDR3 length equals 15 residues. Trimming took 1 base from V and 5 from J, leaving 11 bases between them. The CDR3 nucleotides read TGCGCCAGCAGCCAAGGGAAAACAGGGACCGGGGAGCTGTTTTTT. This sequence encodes CASSQGKTGTGELFF.